Listed below are T cell receptor beta chains from one sample, sequenced in a study of blood T cells in healthy people across ages. Each CDR3 protein gets one entry after TCRdb re-called the 5' RACE reads with MiXCR. This table has hundreds of thousands of distinct CDR3 sequences, under 40% appearing once. Sequenced input: blood. The source is a man between 18 and 35 years old in good health. The CDR3 runs from the conserved cysteine through the conserved F or W. A D gene is named only where the DNA matches it firmly. Clone size appears in some rows only: once, few, many, or a class for an expanded clone.

TRBJ1-2 few TRBV7-9 NA CASSSAGLGYGYTF TGTGCCAGCAGCTCTGCAGGATTGGGCTATGGCTACACCTTC
TRBJ2-2 NA TRBV7-2 NA CASSPISSGELFF TGTGCCAGCAGCCCGATATCTTCCGGGGAGCTGTTTTTT
TRBJ2-7 NA TRBV5-1 TRBD1 CASSSRDRFFHEQYF TGCGCCAGCAGCTCCCGGGACAGATTCTTCCATGAGCAGTACTTC
TRBJ1-6 NA TRBV7-2 TRBD1 CASRNGQVNSPLHF TGTGCCAGCAGGAACGGACAGGTCAATTCACCCCTCCACTTT
TRBJ2-3 few TRBV27 TRBD2 CASSLVAGGLLGTDTQYF TGTGCCAGCAGTTTAGTCGCGGGGGGCCTATTAGGCACAGATACGCAGTATTTT
TRBJ2-5 NA TRBV2 NA CASSPDWEETQYF TGTGCCAGCAGCCCCGACTGGGAAGAGACCCAGTACTTC
TRBJ1-6 few TRBV27 NA CASSLRPPTNSPLHF TGTGCCAGCAGTTTACGTCCTCCGACAAATTCACCCCTCCACTTT
TRBJ2-5 few TRBV2 NA CASSGLGETQYF TGTGCCAGCAGTGGGCTGGGGGAGACCCAGTACTTC
TRBJ2-1 NA TRBV20-1 TRBD2 CSAETSASYNEQFF TGCAGTGCAGAGACTAGCGCTTCCTACAATGAGCAGTTCTTC
TRBJ2-1 NA TRBV20-1 NA CSARGGLHREQFF TGCAGTGCTAGAGGGGGCCTCCACCGGGAGCAGTTCTTC
TRBJ2-3 NA TRBV4-1 NA CASRLGAGVGDTDTQYF TGCGCCAGCAGGCTAGGTGCAGGGGTAGGAGACACAGATACGCAGTATTTT
TRBJ1-2 NA TRBV19 NA CASSIQGANYGYTF TGTGCCAGTAGTATCCAAGGAGCCAACTATGGCTACACCTTC
TRBJ1-5 NA TRBV3-1 TRBD1 CASSRTGRQPQHF TGTGCCAGCAGCCGGACAGGGCGACAGCCCCAGCATTTT
TRBJ2-5 many TRBV7-2 TRBD1 CASSLRWDSQETQYF TGTGCCAGCAGCTTAAGATGGGACAGCCAAGAGACCCAGTACTTC
TRBJ2-5 NA TRBV7-3 NA CASSLTDGLEETQYF TGTGCCAGCAGCTTAACAGATGGTTTGGAAGAGACCCAGTACTTC
TRBJ2-7 few TRBV7-2 TRBD2 CASSPGLAGAQYF TGTGCCAGCAGCCCCGGACTAGCGGGGGCCCAGTACTTC
TRBJ1-1 few TRBV29-1 NA CSATKAGANTEAFF TGCAGCGCTACAAAGGCCGGGGCGAACACTGAAGCTTTCTTT
TRBJ2-3 NA TRBV20-1 NA CSARDRGRTTDTQYF TGCAGTGCTAGAGATCGGGGCAGAACCACAGATACGCAGTATTTT
TRBJ2-1 NA TRBV7-9 NA CASSEKGRPYEQFF TGTGCCAGCAGCGAGAAGGGTCGTCCCTACGAGCAGTTCTTC
TRBJ1-2 many TRBV2 NA CASSARGIGGYTF TGTGCCAGCAGTGCGCGGGGGATCGGTGGCTACACCTTC
TRBJ1-4 few TRBV7-2 NA CASSLNRAGRNEKLFF TGTGCCAGCAGCTTAAATCGCGCGGGCCGGAATGAAAAACTGTTTTTT
TRBJ2-3 few TRBV6-2/TRBV6-3 NA CATLRSFTDTQYF TGTGCCACCCTGAGAAGTTTCACAGATACGCAGTATTTT
TRBJ1-4 NA TRBV5-1 TRBD1 CASSLWSQGARGGEKLFF TGCGCCAGCAGCTTGTGGAGCCAGGGGGCTAGAGGGGGCGAAAAACTGTTTTTT
TRBJ2-1 NA TRBV10-3 TRBD2 CAIMGGTTNEQFF TGTGCCATCATGGGGGGGACTACGAATGAGCAGTTCTTC
TRBJ1-5 NA TRBV2 TRBD1 CASGASGTGVEPQHF TGTGCCAGCGGTGCCTCCGGGACAGGGGTTGAGCCCCAGCATTTT
TRBJ1-2 NA TRBV7-9 NA CASSEGGRTARYTF TGTGCCAGCAGCGAGGGGGGTCGGACCGCTCGCTACACCTTC
TRBJ2-3 NA TRBV29-1 NA CSGEEGFRGCVQYF TGCAGCGGTGAAGAGGGTTTTAGGGGCTGTGTTCAGTATTTT
TRBJ2-1 few TRBV11-2 TRBD2 CASSISGGPFHEQFF TGTGCCAGCAGCATTAGCGGGGGGCCTTTTCATGAGCAGTTCTTC
TRBJ2-7 many TRBV20-1 NA CSARDVGYEQYF TGCAGTGCTAGAGATGTCGGGTACGAGCAGTACTTC
TRBJ1-5 NA TRBV12-3/TRBV12-4 TRBD1 CASSPGQGLFSYSNQPQHF TGTGCCAGCAGTCCCGGACAGGGCCTTTTTTCCTATAGCAATCAGCCCCAGCATTTT
TRBJ2-6 NA TRBV6-4 NA CASSEWTGEPGANVLTF TGTGCCAGCAGTGAGTGGACCGGGGAACCCGGGGCCAACGTCCTGACTTTC
TRBJ2-1 few TRBV2 NA CASRRTESSYNEQFF TGTGCCAGCAGACGGACAGAAAGCTCCTACAATGAGCAGTTCTTC
TRBJ1-2 NA TRBV29-1 TRBD1 CSVDKGQGASRHGYTF TGCAGCGTTGATAAGGGGCAGGGGGCTTCCCGTCATGGCTACACCTTC
TRBJ2-3 few TRBV18 NA CASSTGLPGGFTDTQYF TGTGCCAGCTCAACCGGGCTCCCCGGAGGGTTTACAGATACGCAGTATTTT
TRBJ2-5 NA TRBV7-2 NA CASSPRRVGETQYF TGTGCCAGCAGTCCGAGGAGGGTGGGAGAGACCCAGTACTTC
TRBJ2-3 few TRBV4-2 TRBD2 CASSQDGTSGGSSTDTQYF TGTGCCAGCAGCCAAGATGGGACTAGCGGGGGATCTAGCACAGATACGCAGTATTTT
TRBJ2-5 many TRBV29-1 NA CSGEVNQETQYF TGCAGCGGTGAGGTGAACCAAGAGACCCAGTACTTC
TRBJ2-1 NA TRBV4-3 NA CASSQGDVVGGYEQFF TGCGCCAGCAGCCAAGGGGATGTTGTCGGGGGCTATGAGCAGTTCTTC
TRBJ2-7 few TRBV20-1 NA CSASDLSYNEQYF TGCAGTGCTAGCGATCTATCCTACAATGAGCAGTACTTC
TRBJ1-5 few TRBV4-3 NA CASSQDRGGGSGQPQHF TGCGCCAGCAGCCAAGATAGAGGAGGGGGGTCAGGTCAGCCCCAGCATTTT
TRBJ2-5 few TRBV12-3/TRBV12-4 NA CASSTHFAGETQYF TGTGCCAGCAGTACCCACTTTGCGGGGGAGACCCAGTACTTC
TRBJ2-1 NA TRBV28 NA CASRQGGNEQFF TGTGCCAGCAGACAAGGAGGGAATGAGCAGTTCTTC
TRBJ2-1 NA TRBV7-2 NA CASSWGIVNNEQFF TGTGCCAGCAGCTGGGGAATTGTAAACAATGAGCAGTTCTTC
TRBJ1-4 NA TRBV4-1 NA CASSQDKTRTNEKLFF TGCGCCAGCAGCCAAGATAAGACGCGTACTAATGAAAAACTGTTTTTT
TRBJ2-1 few TRBV12-3/TRBV12-4 TRBD1 CATNGQGGGNEQFF TGTGCCACCAACGGACAGGGGGGAGGCAATGAGCAGTTCTTC
TRBJ1-4 NA TRBV28 NA CASSFDNEKLFF TGTGCCAGCAGTTTTGACAATGAAAAACTGTTTTTT